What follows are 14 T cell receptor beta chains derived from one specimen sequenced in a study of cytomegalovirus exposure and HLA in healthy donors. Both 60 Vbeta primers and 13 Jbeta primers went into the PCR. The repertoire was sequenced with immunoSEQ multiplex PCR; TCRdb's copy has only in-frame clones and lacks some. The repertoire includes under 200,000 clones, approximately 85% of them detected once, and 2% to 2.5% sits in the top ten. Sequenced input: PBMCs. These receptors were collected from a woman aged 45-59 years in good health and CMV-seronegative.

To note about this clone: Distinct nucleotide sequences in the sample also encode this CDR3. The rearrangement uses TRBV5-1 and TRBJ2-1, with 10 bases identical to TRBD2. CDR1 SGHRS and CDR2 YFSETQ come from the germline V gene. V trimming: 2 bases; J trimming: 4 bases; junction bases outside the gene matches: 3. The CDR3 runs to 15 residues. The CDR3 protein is CASSLAAGGYNEQFF. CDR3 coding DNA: TGCGCCAGCAGCTTAGCAGCGGGAGGGTACAATGAGCAGTTCTTC.

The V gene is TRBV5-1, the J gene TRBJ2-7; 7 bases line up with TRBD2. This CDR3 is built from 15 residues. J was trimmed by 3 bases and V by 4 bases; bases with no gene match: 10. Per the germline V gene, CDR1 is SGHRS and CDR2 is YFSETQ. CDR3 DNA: TGCGCCAGCAGCATCGGAACGGGGGGAGGCTACGAGCAGTACTTC. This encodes CASSIGTGGGYEQYF.

In DNA form, the CDR3 reads TGCGCCAGCAGTTATAGCGGGAGCGGGGAGACCCAGTACTTC. As protein: CASSYSGSGETQYF. The V and J genes are TRBV5-1 and TRBJ2-5; TRBD2 matches 9 bases. CDR3 length equals 14 residues. CDR1 and CDR2 (germline): SGHRS, YFSETQ. Germline trimming cut 5 bases from V and 5 bases from J; bases unmatched to any gene: 7.

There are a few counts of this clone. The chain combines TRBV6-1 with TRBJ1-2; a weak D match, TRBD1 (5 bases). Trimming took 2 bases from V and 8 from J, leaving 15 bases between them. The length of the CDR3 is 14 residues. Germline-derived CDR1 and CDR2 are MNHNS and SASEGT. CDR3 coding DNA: TGTGCCAGCAGTGAAAACAGGCTGGTGGCAGGCTACACCTTC. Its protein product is CASSENRLVAGYTF.

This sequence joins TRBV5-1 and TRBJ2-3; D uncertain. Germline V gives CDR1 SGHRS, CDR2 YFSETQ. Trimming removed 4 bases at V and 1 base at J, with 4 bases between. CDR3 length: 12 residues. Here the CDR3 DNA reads TGCGCCAGCAGCCGGGGCACAGATACGCAGTATTTT. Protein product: CASSRGTDTQYF.

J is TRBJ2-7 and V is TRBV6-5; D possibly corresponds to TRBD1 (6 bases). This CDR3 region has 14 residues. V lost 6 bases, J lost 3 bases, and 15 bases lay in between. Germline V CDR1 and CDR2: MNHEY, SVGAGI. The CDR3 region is CASRPRGRGYEQYF. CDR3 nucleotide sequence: TGTGCCAGCAGGCCCAGGGGTCGAGGCTACGAGCAGTACTTC.

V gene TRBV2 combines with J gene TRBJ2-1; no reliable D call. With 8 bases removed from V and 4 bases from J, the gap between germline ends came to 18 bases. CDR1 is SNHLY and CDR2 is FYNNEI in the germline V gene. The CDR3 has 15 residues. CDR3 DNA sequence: TGTGCCAGCTGGGAAGTCTCTTCTATTTACAATGAGCAGTTCTTC. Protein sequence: CASWEVSSIYNEQFF.

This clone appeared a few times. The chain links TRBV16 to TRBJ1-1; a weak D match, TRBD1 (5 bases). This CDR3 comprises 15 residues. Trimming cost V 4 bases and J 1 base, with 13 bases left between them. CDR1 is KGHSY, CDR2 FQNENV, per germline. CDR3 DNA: TGTGCCAGCAGCCGGACATCCCTACAGAACACTGAAGCTTTCTTT. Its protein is CASSRTSLQNTEAFF.

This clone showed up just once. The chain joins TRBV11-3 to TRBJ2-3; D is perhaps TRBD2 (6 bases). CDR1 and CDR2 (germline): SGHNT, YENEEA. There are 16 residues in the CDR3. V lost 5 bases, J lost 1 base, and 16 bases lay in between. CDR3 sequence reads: CASSRLRRDRTDTQYF. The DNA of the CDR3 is TGTGCCAGCAGCCGACTTCGGCGGGACCGCACAGATACGCAGTATTTT.

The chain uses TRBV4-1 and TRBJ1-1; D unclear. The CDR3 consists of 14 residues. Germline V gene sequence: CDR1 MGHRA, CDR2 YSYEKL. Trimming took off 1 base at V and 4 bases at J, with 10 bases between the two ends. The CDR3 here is CASSQGGIITEAFF. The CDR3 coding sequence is TGCGCCAGCAGCCAAGGTGGCATAATCACTGAAGCTTTCTTT.

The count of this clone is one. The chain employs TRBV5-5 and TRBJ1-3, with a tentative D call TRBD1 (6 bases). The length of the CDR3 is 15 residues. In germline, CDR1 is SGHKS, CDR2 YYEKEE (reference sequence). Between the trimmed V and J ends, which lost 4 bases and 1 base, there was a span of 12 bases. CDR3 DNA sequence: TGTGCCAGCAGCCCACCAGGACAGTCTGGAAACACCATATATTTT. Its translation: CASSPPGQSGNTIYF.

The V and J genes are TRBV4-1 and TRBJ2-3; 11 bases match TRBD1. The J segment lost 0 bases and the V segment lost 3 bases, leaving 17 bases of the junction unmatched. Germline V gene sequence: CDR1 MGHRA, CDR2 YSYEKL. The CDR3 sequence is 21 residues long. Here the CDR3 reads CASSHRDSGQGDFPSTDTQYF. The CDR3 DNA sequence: TGCGCCAGCAGCCACCGGGACTCGGGACAGGGGGATTTCCCTAGCACAGATACGCAGTATTTT.

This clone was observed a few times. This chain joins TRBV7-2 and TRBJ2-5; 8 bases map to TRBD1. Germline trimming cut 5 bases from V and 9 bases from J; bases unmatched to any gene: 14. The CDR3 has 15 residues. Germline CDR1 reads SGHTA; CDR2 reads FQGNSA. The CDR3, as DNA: TGTGCCAGCAGCCCGCCGGGACAGGAAGGGGAGGCCCAGTACTTC. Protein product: CASSPPGQEGEAQYF. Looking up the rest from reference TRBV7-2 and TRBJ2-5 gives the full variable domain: GAGVSQSPSNKVTEKGKDVELRCDPISGHTALYWYRQSLGQGLEFLIYFQGNSAPDKSGLPSDRFSAERTGGSVSTLTIQRTQQEDSAVYLCASSPPGQEGEAQYFGPGTRLLVL.

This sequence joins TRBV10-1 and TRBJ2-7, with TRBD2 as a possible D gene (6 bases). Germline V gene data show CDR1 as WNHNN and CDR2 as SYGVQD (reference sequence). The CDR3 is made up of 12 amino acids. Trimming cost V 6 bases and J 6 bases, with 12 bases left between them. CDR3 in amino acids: CASSGGYGEQYF. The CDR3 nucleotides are TGCGCCAGCAGCGGAGGGTACGGCGAGCAGTACTTC.